In this sample, the clone carrying this T cell receptor beta chain turned up many times. The sample comes from a study of T cells in Graves' hyperthyroidism and ophthalmopathy. At the level of the study: Before treatment of any kind, peripheral blood was taken at initial diagnosis.

The CDR3 consists of 15 residues. V gave up 4 bases and J gave up 2 bases, with 14 bases separating them. CDR1 is MNHEY and CDR2 is SVGAGI in the germline V gene. Researchers took RNA transcripts and amplified the TCR beta CDR3 regions from them. TCR CDR3 regions were first amplified by RT-PCR with HTBI primers. TCRdb reprocessed the multiplex PCR reads with MiXCR, giving one entry per CDR3 protein. The sample includes about 520,000 distinct CDR3 sequences, under 25% of them seen just once. Sequencing was carried out using blood. The chain employs TRBV6-5 and TRBJ1-1, with D hard to call. This receptor was obtained from a man aged 18 to 35 with Graves' hyperthyroidism. Here the CDR3 reads CASSSPSGLNTEAFF. CDR3 nucleotide sequence: TGTGCCAGCAGTTCACCCTCAGGACTAAACACTGAAGCTTTCTTT.